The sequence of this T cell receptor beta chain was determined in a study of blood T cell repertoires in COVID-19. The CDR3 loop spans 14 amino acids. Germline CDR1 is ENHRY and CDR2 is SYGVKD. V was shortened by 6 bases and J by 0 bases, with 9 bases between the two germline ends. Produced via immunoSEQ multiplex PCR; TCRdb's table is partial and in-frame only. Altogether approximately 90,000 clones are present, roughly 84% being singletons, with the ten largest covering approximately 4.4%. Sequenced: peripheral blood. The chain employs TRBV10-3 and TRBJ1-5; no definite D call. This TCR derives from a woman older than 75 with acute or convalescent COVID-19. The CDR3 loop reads CAISYQRSNQPQHF. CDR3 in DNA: TGTGCCATCAGCTACCAGCGTAGCAATCAGCCCCAGCATTTT.